This T cell receptor beta chain originates from a study of shared clonotypes between healthy human individuals. Germline values: CDR1 MDHEN, CDR2 SYDVKM. CDR3 size: 16 residues. V shed 8 bases and J 4 bases; nucleotides not matched to a gene: 14. At the deep level, the assay was run. The table came from immunoSEQ multiplex PCR; TCRdb's copy has only in-frame clones and leaves some out. The sample holds under 2.5 million clones, roughly 90% seen once. The chain recombines TRBV28 with TRBJ2-1, with 7 bases aligning to TRBD2. This sequence originates from a young man in good health. Some clones in this sample may be carry-over from other donors' samples. Sequencing was performed on naive CD4+ T cells from PBMCs. Documented subset: CD45RA+ positively selected. CDR3 protein: CASHGRADEAYNEQFF. In DNA form, the CDR3 reads TGTGCCAGCCATGGGAGGGCCGATGAAGCATACAATGAGCAGTTCTTC.